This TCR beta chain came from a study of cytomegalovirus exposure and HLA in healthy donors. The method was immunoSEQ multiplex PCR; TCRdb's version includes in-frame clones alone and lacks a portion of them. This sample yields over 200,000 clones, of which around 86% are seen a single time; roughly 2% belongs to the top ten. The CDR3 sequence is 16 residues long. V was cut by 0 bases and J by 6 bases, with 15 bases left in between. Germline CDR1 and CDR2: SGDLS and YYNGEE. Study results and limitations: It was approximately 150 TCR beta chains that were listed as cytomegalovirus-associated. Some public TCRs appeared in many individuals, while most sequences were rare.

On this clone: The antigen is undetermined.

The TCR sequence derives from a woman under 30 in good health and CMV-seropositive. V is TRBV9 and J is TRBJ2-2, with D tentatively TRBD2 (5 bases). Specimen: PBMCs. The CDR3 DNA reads TGTGCCAGCAGCGTAGATCCGAGCGGAGCTGCCGGGGAGCTGTTTTTT. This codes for CASSVDPSGAAGELFF. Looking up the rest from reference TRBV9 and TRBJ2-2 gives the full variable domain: DSGVTQTPKHLITATGQRVTLRCSPRSGDLSVYWYQQSLDQGLQFLIQYYNGEERAKGNILERFSAQQFPDLHSELNLSSLELGDSALYFCASSVDPSGAAGELFFGEGSRLTVL.